The 5 T cell receptor beta chains below were found in one sample sequenced in a study of blood T cell repertoires in COVID-19. Sequencing was performed with immunoSEQ multiplex PCR; in TCRdb, only in-frame clones are kept and a portion is missing. The data contain under 250,000 clones, roughly 88% of them singletons. The specimen sequenced was peripheral blood. The receptors derive from a woman of 80 years or more with COVID-19, enrolled during active disease.

The rearrangement joins TRBV27 to TRBJ1-6, with 7 bases that match TRBD1. V was pared by 8 bases and J by 8 bases, with 12 bases of the junction left unmatched. The CDR3 sequence is 15 residues long. Germline values: CDR1 MNHEY, CDR2 SMNVEV (reference sequence). The CDR3 region has the DNA TGTGCCAGCCAACACCGGCAGGGGGGATATTCACCCCTCCACTTT. Its translation: CASQHRQGGYSPLHF.

Details on this clone: Other DNA sequences in the sample encode the same CDR3. The rearrangement joins TRBV18 to TRBJ1-1, with 7 bases fitting TRBD1. CDR1 is KGHSH and CDR2 is LQKENI in the germline V gene. V trimming: 4 bases; J trimming: 1 base; junction bases outside the gene matches: 0. This CDR3 is built from 13 residues. DNA of the CDR3: TGTGCCAGCTCACGACAGGGGAACACTGAAGCTTTCTTT. This sequence encodes CASSRQGNTEAFF.

CDR3 nucleotides: TGTGCCAGCATCCGGGGTCCCGCCTCTGGAAACACCATATATTTT. Protein: CASIRGPASGNTIYF. The chain is built from TRBV28 and TRBJ1-3; D unresolved. The CDR3 spans 15 residues. V shed 7 bases and J shed 0 bases, with 13 bases lying between them. Germline CDR1 MDHEN, CDR2 SYDVKM.

The chain carries TRBV5-1 and TRBJ2-3; 10 positions agree with TRBD1. The CDR3 extends over 16 amino acids. V shed 0 bases, J shed 1 base, and the junction held 2 bases outside the gene matches. CDR1 is SGHRS and CDR2 is YFSETQ in the germline V gene. The CDR3 is CASSLAGTGGTDTQYF. The CDR3 bases are TGCGCCAGCAGCTTGGCCGGGACAGGGGGCACAGATACGCAGTATTTT.

V is TRBV12-3 or TRBV12-4 and J is TRBJ2-7, with TRBD1 as a possible D gene (6 bases). Trimming removed 6 bases from V and 7 bases from J, with 16 bases in between. The CDR3 sequence is 13 residues long. CDR3 sequence reads: CASSRGNLGEQYV. In DNA form, the CDR3 reads TGTGCCAGCAGCAGGGGTAATTTAGGGGAGCAGTACGTC.